This T cell receptor beta chain was captured in a study of blood T cell repertoires in COVID-19 (dated by TCRdb to the early 2020s). General notes on the study: Samples from collaborators originated in the United States, Italy and Spain and spanned both the acute and convalescent phases of COVID-19. The prospective study material was composed of cDNA or gDNA derived from T cells, B-cell-depleted T cells, or PBMCs. Subjects who had been exposed to COVID-19, were actively infected with it, or had recovered from it provided the deeply sampled blood TCRbeta repertoires that made up the dataset. The repertoires were released in a freely available public database meant as a resource for research on the immune response to SARS-CoV-2. The samples were drawn from two sources: the first 160 participants of the ongoing ImmuneRACE study, and 1,254 subjects contributed by 6 global collaborators. Nearly every sample came with metadata listing a de-identified subject ID, COVID-19 status, age in years and sex. HLA class I and class II types, where available, came from metadata supplied by the sample provider rather than from assay-based typing.

Overall study outcomes, separate from this receptor: How much clinical and demographic metadata was included differed by source and by participant, and the metadata was provided uncurated.

The immunoSEQ Assay, a bias-controlled multiplex PCR, was used to amplify TCRbeta CDR3 regions from genomic DNA. On the authors' methods: Nucleated cell counts per sample were estimated from amplification of reference gene primers within the assay. Sequence reads were collapsed and filtered to measure the absolute abundance of every unique TCRbeta CDR3 rearrangement. For each sample, productive Simpson clonality was calculated by taking the square root of Simpson's diversity index across productive rearrangements. TCRdb retrieved this table from immuneACCESS and kept in-frame rearrangements only. Not all clones are present; in checked studies, unresolved V genes account for under half, and no reason is known for the remainder. The V and J calls and clone size were taken over from that table, and D and trimming were inferred from the DNA. In this sample the table shows roughly 70,000 clones, approximately 75% of which occur a single time. The leading ten clones occupy 5% to 7.5% of the sample.

Collaborating institutions collected whole blood in K2EDTA tubes following their own protocols. Collaborator samples were shipped for TCRbeta analysis as frozen whole blood, isolated PBMCs, or DNA extracted from either sample type. Spanning cysteine to phenylalanine, the CDR3 consists of 13 amino acids. Only the CDR3 part of the read is kept: 39 bases, read in frame from the first base. According to the germline V gene, CDR1 reads MNHEY and CDR2 reads SVGEGT. V drops 4 bases and J drops 4 bases, leaving 10 bases in between. For this clone: The antigen it binds to is not known. No much larger clone exists at a distance of one base, and base qualities are not known.

The TCR originated in a woman between 55 and 75 years old with acute or convalescent COVID-19. Sequencing was carried out using peripheral blood. The rearranged segments are TRBV6-2 or TRBV6-3 and TRBJ1-2; possibly the D gene is TRBD1, per 6 matching bases. The CDR3 region has the sequence CASSFGTLYGYTF. The DNA reads TGTGCCAGCAGTTTTGGGACACTCTATGGCTACACCTTC.